This record covers a single T cell receptor beta chain. The target antigen is unknown. The library was made from cDNA and included unique molecular identifiers. Some 500,000 cDNA molecules were obtained per 1 to 10 million input T cells. TCRdb re-called the PCR reads through MiXCR, storing one row per CDR3 protein. The sample has about 400,000 distinct CDR3 sequences; less than 35% are singletons. The data are from a study of post-analysis software for immune sequencing data. Study-level information: The cohort encompassed relapsing-remitting, secondary progressive and progressive-relapsing multiple sclerosis disease courses. Study findings and constraints: Versus controls, multiple sclerosis patients showed significantly lower diversity (normalized Chao1). Same-batch preparations were strongly co-clustered by F measure. A handful of TRBV segments were significantly more frequent in patients than in controls. TRBV5-6, TRBV5-1 and TRBV20-1 were among these segments.

This CDR3 is 17 amino acids long. Trimming cost V 3 bases and J 7 bases; bases outside gene matches: 15. The sequenced material came from blood. The clonotype originates from a girl aged 5-17 years with multiple sclerosis. This chain uses TRBV12-3 or TRBV12-4 with TRBJ2-1; 7 bases agree with TRBD2. CDR3 region: CASSFAAAGTTRNEQFF. In nucleotides, the CDR3 is TGTGCCAGCAGTTTCGCCGCCGCCGGGACTACTCGAAATGAGCAGTTCTTC.